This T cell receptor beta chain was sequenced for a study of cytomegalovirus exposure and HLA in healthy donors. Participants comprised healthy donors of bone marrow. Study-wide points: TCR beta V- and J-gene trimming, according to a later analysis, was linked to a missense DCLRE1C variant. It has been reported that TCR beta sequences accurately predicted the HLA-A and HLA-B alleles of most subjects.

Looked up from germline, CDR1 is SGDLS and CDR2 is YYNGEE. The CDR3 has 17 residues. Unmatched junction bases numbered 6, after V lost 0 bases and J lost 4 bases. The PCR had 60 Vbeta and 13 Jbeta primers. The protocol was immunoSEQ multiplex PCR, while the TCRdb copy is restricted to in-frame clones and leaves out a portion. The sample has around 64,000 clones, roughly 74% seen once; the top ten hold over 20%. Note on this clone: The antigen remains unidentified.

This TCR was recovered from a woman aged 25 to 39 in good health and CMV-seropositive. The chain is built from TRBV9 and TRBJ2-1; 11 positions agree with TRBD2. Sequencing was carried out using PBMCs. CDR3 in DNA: TGTGCCAGCAGCGTAGCCCCCGGGACTAGCGGATACAATGAGCAGTTCTTC. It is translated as CASSVAPGTSGYNEQFF.